The T cell receptor beta chain under discussion was sequenced for a study of OX40 agonist ivuxolimab in advanced cancers. For the study at large: Intravenous ivuxolimab at 0.01 to 10 mg/kg was given to patients every 2 weeks. Patients treated during dose escalation were battling hepatocellular carcinoma, melanoma, renal cell or head and neck cancer.

Only in-frame clones appear in the TCRdb table, and some are missing; sequencing was by immunoSEQ multiplex PCR. Here the sample spans more than 45,000 clones, 80% to 90% being singletons. The CDR3 is 15 amino acids. Germline V gene sequence: CDR1 SGHDT, CDR2 YYEEEE. V was trimmed by 0 bases and J by 4 bases, leaving 13 bases between them. With regard to this clone: Antigen specificity is unknown.

Study outcomes and limitations: In CD8+ T cells, expanded clones were on average more numerous than in CD4+. Circulating CD4+ and CD8+ T cells showed clonal expansion by week 6 at 0.1 to 3.0 mg/kg.

This clonotype was obtained from an adult with an advanced solid tumor such as melanoma, head and neck, liver or kidney cancer. This specimen was CD4+ or CD8+ T cells sorted from blood, taken in a trial of the OX40 agonist ivuxolimab. The chain is built from TRBV5-6 and TRBJ1-2; D is ambiguous. CDR3 loop: CASSLALGGLYGYTF. In DNA, the CDR3 is TGTGCCAGCAGCTTGGCCCTGGGAGGGCTCTATGGCTACACCTTC. The full variable domain, completed using reference TRBV5-6 and TRBJ1-2, is DAGVTQSPTHLIKTRGQQVTLRCSPKSGHDTVSWYQQALGQGPQFIFQYYEEEERQRGNFPDRFSGHQFPNYSSELNVNALLLGDSALYLCASSLALGGLYGYTFGSGTRLTVV.